This T cell receptor (beta chain) stems from a study of cytomegalovirus exposure and HLA in healthy donors. Whole-study findings and limits: A few chains tied to CMV proved CMV antigen-specific in vitro. When analyzed later, the rates of TCR association showed variation by HLA locus, with DRB1 the most and HLA-C the fewest. Most TCR sequences were uncommon, yet certain public TCRs appeared in many donors.

Comment on this clone: As yet, its antigen is unknown.

The PCR contained 60 Vbeta and 13 Jbeta primers. Measured with immunoSEQ multiplex PCR; TCRdb has only the in-frame clones, and not every one. This table holds about 150,000 clones, more than 75% found once. Unrecorded immune exposures were likely, despite nominal health at sampling. Sequencing was done on a sample of PBMCs. This receptor was identified in a woman aged 40 to 50 in good health and CMV-seropositive.

CDR3 residues: CASSYGGGTDTQYF. The CDR3 coding sequence is TGTGCCAGCAGTTACGGAGGCGGCACAGATACGCAGTATTTT. The chain links TRBV6-6 to TRBJ2-3; weak D call: TRBD2 (5 bases). Germline lookup yields CDR1 MNHNY and CDR2 SVGAGI (reference sequence). This CDR3 is 14 amino acids long. V lost 2 bases and J 1 base, leaving 7 bases between the germline ends.